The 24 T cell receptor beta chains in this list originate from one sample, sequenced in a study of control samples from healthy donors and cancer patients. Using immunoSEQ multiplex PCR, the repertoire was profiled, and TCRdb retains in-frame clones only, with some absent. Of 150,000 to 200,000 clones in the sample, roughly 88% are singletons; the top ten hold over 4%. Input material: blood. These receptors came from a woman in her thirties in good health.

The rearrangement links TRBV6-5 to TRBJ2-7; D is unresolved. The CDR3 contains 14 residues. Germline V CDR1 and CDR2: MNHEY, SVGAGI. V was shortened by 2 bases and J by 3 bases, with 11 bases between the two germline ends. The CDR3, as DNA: TGTGCCAGCAGTTACGCTCTAGGCGGCTACGAGCAGTACTTC. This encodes CASSYALGGYEQYF.

The CDR3 reads CASSQDRPTGGYNSPLHF. The CDR3 DNA is TGCGCCAGCAGCCAAGATCGCCCCACAGGGGGCTATAATTCACCCCTCCACTTT. The rearrangement joins TRBV4-1 to TRBJ1-6; 8 positions match TRBD1. CDR3 length: 18 residues. The trim removed 0 bases at V and 3 bases at J, leaving 7 bases unmatched. CDR1 and CDR2 from the germline V gene are MGHRA and YSYEKL.

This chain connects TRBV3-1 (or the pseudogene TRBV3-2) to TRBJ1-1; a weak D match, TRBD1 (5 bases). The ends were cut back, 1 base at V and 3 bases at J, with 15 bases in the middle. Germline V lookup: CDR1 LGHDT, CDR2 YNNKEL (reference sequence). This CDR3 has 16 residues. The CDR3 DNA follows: TGTGCCAGCAGCCAAGGCCTCCGGGGGGGGTACACTGAAGCTTTCTTT. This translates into CASSQGLRGGYTEAFF.

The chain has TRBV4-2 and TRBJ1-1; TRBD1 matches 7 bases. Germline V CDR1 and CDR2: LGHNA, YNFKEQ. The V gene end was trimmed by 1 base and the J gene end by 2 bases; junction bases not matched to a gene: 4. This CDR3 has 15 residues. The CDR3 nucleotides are TGTGCCAGCAGCCAAGGTTCAGGGGGTAACACTGAAGCTTTCTTT. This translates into CASSQGSGGNTEAFF.

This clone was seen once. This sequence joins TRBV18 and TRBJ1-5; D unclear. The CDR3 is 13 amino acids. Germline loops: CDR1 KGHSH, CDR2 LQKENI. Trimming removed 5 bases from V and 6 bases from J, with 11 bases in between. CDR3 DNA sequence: TGTGCCAGCTCATCCTTTGGAGGTCAGCCCCAGCATTTT. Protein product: CASSSFGGQPQHF.

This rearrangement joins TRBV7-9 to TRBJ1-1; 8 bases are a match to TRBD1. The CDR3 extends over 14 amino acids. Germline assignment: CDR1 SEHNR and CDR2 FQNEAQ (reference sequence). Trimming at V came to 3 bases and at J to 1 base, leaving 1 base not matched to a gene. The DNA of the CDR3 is TGTGCCAGCAGCTTGGACAGGGAGAACACTGAAGCTTTCTTT. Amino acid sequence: CASSLDRENTEAFF.

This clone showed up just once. This CDR3 is CASSRGPSYEQYV. The CDR3 region has the DNA TGTGCCAGCAGCCGTGGACCGAGCTACGAGCAGTACGTC. The chain carries TRBV6-2 or TRBV6-3 and TRBJ2-7; unclear D gene. The V end lost 6 bases, the J end lost 3 bases, and 12 bases lay between the germline ends. The V gene's germline CDR1 is MNHEY and CDR2 SVGEGT. The CDR3 sequence is 13 residues long.

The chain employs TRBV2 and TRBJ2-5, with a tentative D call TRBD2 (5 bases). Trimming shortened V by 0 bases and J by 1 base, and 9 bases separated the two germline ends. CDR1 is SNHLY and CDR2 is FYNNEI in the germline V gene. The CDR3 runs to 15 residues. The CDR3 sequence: CASSEARAAQETQYF. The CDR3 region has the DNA TGTGCCAGCAGTGAAGCGCGAGCGGCCCAAGAGACCCAGTACTTC.

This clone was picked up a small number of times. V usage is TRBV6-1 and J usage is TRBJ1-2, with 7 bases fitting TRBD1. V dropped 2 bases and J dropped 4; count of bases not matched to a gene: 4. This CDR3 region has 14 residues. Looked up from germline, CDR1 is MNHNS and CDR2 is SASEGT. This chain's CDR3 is CASSEPGQSYGYTF. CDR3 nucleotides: TGTGCCAGCAGTGAACCGGGACAGTCCTATGGCTACACCTTC.

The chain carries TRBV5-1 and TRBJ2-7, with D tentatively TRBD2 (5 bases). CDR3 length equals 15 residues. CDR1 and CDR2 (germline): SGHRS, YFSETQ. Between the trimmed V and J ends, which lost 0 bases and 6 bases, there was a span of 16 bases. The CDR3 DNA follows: TGCGCCAGCAGCTTGGGGACTCCCGTCGACCGCGAGCAGTACTTC. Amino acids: CASSLGTPVDREQYF.

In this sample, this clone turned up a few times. CDR3 nucleotides: TGTGCCAGCAGCCACGGGACTAGCGGGAGGACAGATACGCAGTATTTT. Its translation: CASSHGTSGRTDTQYF. V and J are TRBV11-3 and TRBJ2-3; 15 nucleotides align to TRBD2. Germline values: CDR1 SGHNT, CDR2 YENEEA. Trimming removed 5 bases from V and 3 bases from J; junction bases left unmatched: 3. The CDR3 is 16 residues long.

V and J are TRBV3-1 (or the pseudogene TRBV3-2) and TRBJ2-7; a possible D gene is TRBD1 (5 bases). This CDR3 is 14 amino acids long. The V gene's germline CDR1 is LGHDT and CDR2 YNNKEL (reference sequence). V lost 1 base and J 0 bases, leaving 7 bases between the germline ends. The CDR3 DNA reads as TGTGCCAGCAGCCAAGGGGGCGCCTCCTACGAGCAGTACTTC. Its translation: CASSQGGASYEQYF.

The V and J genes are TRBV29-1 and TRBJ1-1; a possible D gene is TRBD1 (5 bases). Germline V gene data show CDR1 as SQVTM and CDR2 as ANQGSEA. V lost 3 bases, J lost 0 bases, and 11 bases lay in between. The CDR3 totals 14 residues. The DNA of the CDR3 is TGCAGCGTTGAGATAAGCAGGGTGAACACTGAAGCTTTCTTT. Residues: CSVEISRVNTEAFF.

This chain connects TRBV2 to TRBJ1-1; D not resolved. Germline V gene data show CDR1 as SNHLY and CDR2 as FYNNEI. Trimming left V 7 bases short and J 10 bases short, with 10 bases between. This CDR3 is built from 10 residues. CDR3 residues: CASIEVGAFF. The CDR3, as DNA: TGTGCCAGCATTGAGGTCGGAGCTTTCTTT.

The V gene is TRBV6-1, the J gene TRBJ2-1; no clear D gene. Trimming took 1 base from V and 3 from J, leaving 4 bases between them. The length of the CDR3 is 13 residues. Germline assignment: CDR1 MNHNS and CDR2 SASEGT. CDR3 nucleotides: TGTGCCAGCAGTGAAGACTACTACAATGAGCAGTTCTTC. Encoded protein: CASSEDYYNEQFF.

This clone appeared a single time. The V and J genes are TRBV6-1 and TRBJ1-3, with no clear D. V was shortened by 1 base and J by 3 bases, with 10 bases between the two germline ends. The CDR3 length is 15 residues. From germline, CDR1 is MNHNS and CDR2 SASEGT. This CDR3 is CASSEGGAHGNTIYF. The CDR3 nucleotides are TGTGCCAGCAGTGAAGGAGGAGCGCATGGAAACACCATATATTTT.

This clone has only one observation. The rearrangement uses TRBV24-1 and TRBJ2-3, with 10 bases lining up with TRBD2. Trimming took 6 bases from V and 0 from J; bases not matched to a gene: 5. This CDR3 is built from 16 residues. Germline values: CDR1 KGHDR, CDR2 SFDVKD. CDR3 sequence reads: CATSRASGGSTDTQYF. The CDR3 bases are TGTGCCACCAGTCGGGCTAGCGGGGGTAGCACAGATACGCAGTATTTT.

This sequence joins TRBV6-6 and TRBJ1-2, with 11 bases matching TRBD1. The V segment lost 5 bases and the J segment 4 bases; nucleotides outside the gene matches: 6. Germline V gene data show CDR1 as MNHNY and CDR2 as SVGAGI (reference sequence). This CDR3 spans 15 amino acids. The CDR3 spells CASSSGQGALYGYTF. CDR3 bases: TGTGCCAGCAGTAGCGGACAGGGGGCACTCTATGGCTACACCTTC.

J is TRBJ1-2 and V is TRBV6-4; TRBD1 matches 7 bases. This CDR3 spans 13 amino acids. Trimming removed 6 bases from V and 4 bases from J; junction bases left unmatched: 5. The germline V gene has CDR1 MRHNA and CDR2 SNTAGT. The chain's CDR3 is CASRKPGGYGYTF. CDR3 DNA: TGTGCCAGCAGGAAGCCAGGGGGCTATGGCTACACCTTC.

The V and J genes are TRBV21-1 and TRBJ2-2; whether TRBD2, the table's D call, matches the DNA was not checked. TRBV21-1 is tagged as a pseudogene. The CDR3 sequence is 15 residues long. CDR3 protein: CASNPGLACSGELFF. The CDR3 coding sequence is TGTGCCAGCAACCCGGGACTAGCGTGTTCCGGGGAGCTGTTTTTT.

The CDR3 DNA reads TGTGCCAGCAGCTCCCCTACCGAGCAGTTCTTC. As protein: CASSSPTEQFF. This sequence joins TRBV9 and TRBJ2-1, with D unclear. The CDR3 extends over 11 amino acids. The V end was cut by 4 bases, the J end by 10 bases, with 9 bases between. The germline V gene encodes CDR1 SGDLS and CDR2 YYNGEE.

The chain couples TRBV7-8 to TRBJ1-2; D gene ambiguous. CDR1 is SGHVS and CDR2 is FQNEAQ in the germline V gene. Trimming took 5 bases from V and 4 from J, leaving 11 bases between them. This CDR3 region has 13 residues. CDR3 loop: CASSDHQSYGYTF. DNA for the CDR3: TGTGCCAGCAGCGATCATCAGTCCTATGGCTACACCTTC.

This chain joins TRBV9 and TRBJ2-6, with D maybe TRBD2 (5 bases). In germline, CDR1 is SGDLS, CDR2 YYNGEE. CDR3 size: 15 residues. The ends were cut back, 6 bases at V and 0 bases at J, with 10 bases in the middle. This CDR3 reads CASTGLLSGANVLTF. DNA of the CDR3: TGTGCCAGCACAGGACTGCTCTCTGGGGCCAACGTCCTGACTTTC.

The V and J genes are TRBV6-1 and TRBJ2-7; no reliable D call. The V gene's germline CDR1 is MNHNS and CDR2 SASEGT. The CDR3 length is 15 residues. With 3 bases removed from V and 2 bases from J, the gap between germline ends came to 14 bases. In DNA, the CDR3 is TGTGCCAGCAGTGATGGGCAAGGGCTTCCCTACGAGCAGTACGTC. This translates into CASSDGQGLPYEQYV.